The next 21 T cell receptor beta chains were all read from a single sample in a study of cytomegalovirus exposure and HLA in healthy donors. 13 Jbeta primers and 60 Vbeta primers were used for the PCR. TCRdb keeps only in-frame clones here, not all; method: immunoSEQ multiplex PCR. The repertoire holds 95,000 or so clones, with approximately 80% as singletons. The sequencing input was PBMCs. Source of these receptors: a woman in her 70s in good health and CMV-seropositive.

The gene calls are TRBV2 and TRBJ2-5, with D hard to call. Germline values: CDR1 SNHLY, CDR2 FYNNEI. The ends were cut back, 5 bases at V and 2 bases at J, with 9 bases in the middle. CDR3 length equals 13 residues. The CDR3 nucleotides are TGTGCCAGCAGTTCTCAGACTCAAGAGACCCAGTACTTC. Protein: CASSSQTQETQYF.

This clone was seen only once. The chain is built from TRBV18 and TRBJ2-1; D may be TRBD2 (6 bases). The CDR3 sequence is 14 residues long. V was cut by 6 bases and J by 6 bases, with 15 bases left in between. Per germline, CDR1 KGHSH and CDR2 LQKENI. The CDR3 nucleotides are TGTGCCAGCTCCTACGGGGGAGCGGGCAATGAGCAGTTCTTC. Protein product: CASSYGGAGNEQFF.

This clone was recorded only once. The chain combines TRBV19 with TRBJ1-5; D unclear. The CDR3 runs 15 residues. The germline V gene encodes CDR1 LNHDA and CDR2 SQIVND (reference sequence). Trimming took 1 base from V and 1 from J, leaving 8 bases between them. CDR3 region: CASSIVEASNQPQHF. In DNA form, the CDR3 reads TGTGCCAGTAGTATAGTCGAAGCGAGCAATCAGCCCCAGCATTTT.

This chain connects TRBV7-9 to TRBJ2-1, with D unclear. The CDR3 sequence is 13 residues long. The ends were cut back, 3 bases at V and 3 bases at J, with 6 bases in the middle. Looked up from germline, CDR1 is SEHNR and CDR2 is FQNEAQ (reference sequence). CDR3 amino acids: CASSFPRYNEQFF. CDR3 nucleotides: TGTGCCAGCAGCTTCCCCCGCTACAATGAGCAGTTCTTC.

The chain recombines TRBV19 with TRBJ1-2; the D gene is possibly TRBD1 (5 bases). This CDR3 contains 13 residues. Germline-derived CDR1 and CDR2 are LNHDA and SQIVND (reference sequence). Trimming stripped 2 bases from V and 7 bases from J, with 11 bases between. CDR3 in amino acids: CASSISPGGGYTF. DNA for the CDR3: TGTGCCAGTAGTATATCCCCCGGGGGTGGCTACACCTTC.

The chain recombines TRBV27 with TRBJ2-2, with 7 bases fitting TRBD2. The germline gives CDR1 MNHEY, CDR2 SMNVEV (reference sequence). The ends lost 2 bases at V and 5 bases at J; junction bases unmatched: 8. This CDR3 is 16 amino acids long. The CDR3 DNA reads TGTGCCAGCAGTTTAGCGGGAGCGGTGGGAACCGGGGAGCTGTTTTTT. Residues: CASSLAGAVGTGELFF.

V is TRBV28 and J is TRBJ2-7, with 10 bases that match TRBD2. V trimming: 2 bases; J trimming: 8 bases; junction bases outside the gene matches: 9. Looked up from germline, CDR1 is MDHEN and CDR2 is SYDVKM. The CDR3 extends over 15 amino acids. CDR3 nucleotides: TGTGCCAGCAGTTTACGGACTAGCGGCCTTGGGAAGCAGTACTTC. This gives the protein CASSLRTSGLGKQYF.

The CDR3 loop reads CASSVDRGLAGGFDEQFF. In DNA, the CDR3 is TGTGCCAGCAGCGTGGACAGGGGGCTAGCGGGAGGATTCGATGAGCAGTTCTTC. The chain employs TRBV7-9 and TRBJ2-1; D may be TRBD1 or TRBD2 (11 bases each). This CDR3 has 18 residues. Germline-derived CDR1 and CDR2 are SEHNR and FQNEAQ (reference sequence). V was cut by 5 bases and J by 8 bases, with 28 bases left in between.

The chain carries TRBV7-9 and TRBJ1-3; TRBD1 matches 8 bases. Germline V gives CDR1 SEHNR, CDR2 FQNEAQ (reference sequence). V gave up 4 bases and J gave up 0 bases; unmatched junction bases: 2. This CDR3 is built from 15 residues. CDR3 sequence: CASSWTGFSGNTIYF. CDR3 DNA sequence: TGTGCCAGCAGCTGGACAGGGTTCTCTGGAAACACCATATATTTT.

The chain uses TRBV13 and TRBJ1-3; 7 bases are a match to TRBD1. The V segment lost 3 bases and the J segment 0 bases; nucleotides outside the gene matches: 2. Germline V CDR1 and CDR2: PRHDT, FYEKMQ (reference sequence). The CDR3 length is 15 residues. CDR3 nucleotide sequence: TGTGCCAGCAGCTTTAAGGGGGCCTCTGGAAACACCATATATTTT. This gives the protein CASSFKGASGNTIYF.

The chain employs TRBV27 and TRBJ1-6; 9 positions agree with TRBD1. CDR1 and CDR2 (germline): MNHEY, SMNVEV (reference sequence). Trimming cost V 4 bases and J 6 bases; bases outside gene matches: 7. This CDR3 region has 16 residues. The CDR3 protein is CASSSSGTGFNSPLHF. CDR3 nucleotide sequence: TGTGCCAGCAGTTCATCCGGGACAGGGTTTAATTCACCCCTCCACTTT.

This clone occurred once. The CDR3 nucleotides are TGTGCCACCCGCGCCTCACAGGGGGGAGAAAAACTGTTTTTT. Translating it yields CATRASQGGEKLFF. This chain uses TRBV7-9 with TRBJ1-4; TRBD1 agrees at 8 bases. The J segment lost 8 bases and the V segment lost 10 bases, leaving 12 bases of the junction unmatched. CDR1 is SEHNR and CDR2 is FQNEAQ in the germline V gene (reference sequence). CDR3 size: 14 residues.

The gene calls are TRBV27 and TRBJ1-4, with 9 bases identical to TRBD1. There are 15 residues in the CDR3. In germline, CDR1 is MNHEY, CDR2 SMNVEV (reference sequence). V lost 5 bases to trimming and J lost 7 bases; unmatched junction nucleotides: 8. CDR3 amino acids: CASSLNRGRSEKLFF. CDR3 nucleotides: TGTGCCAGCAGTCTTAACAGGGGGCGGAGTGAAAAACTGTTTTTT.

The chain joins TRBV6-5 to TRBJ2-7; 8 bases line up with TRBD2. V trimming: 5 bases; J trimming: 4 bases; junction bases outside the gene matches: 7. CDR1 is MNHEY, CDR2 SVGAGI, per germline. This CDR3 has 14 residues. CDR3 DNA: TGTGCCAGCAGTAATCTAGCGGGCGCATACGAGCAGTACTTC. Its translation is CASSNLAGAYEQYF.

This clone was counted between two and nine times. The rearrangement joins TRBV4-3 to TRBJ1-2; 7 positions match TRBD1. CDR3 length: 14 amino acids. Germline V gives CDR1 LGHNA, CDR2 YSLEER. V was pared by 0 bases and J by 2 bases, with 0 bases of the junction left unmatched. DNA for the CDR3: TGCGCCAGCAGCCAAGACAGGGGGAACTATGGCTACACCTTC. Encoded protein: CASSQDRGNYGYTF.

CDR3 region: CASSPKGAGSYEQYF. CDR3 in DNA: TGCGCCAGCAGCCCCAAAGGAGCGGGAAGTTACGAGCAGTACTTC. The chain joins TRBV5-1 to TRBJ2-7; 7 nucleotides agree with TRBD2. V was clipped by 4 bases and J by 4 bases; unmatched bases: 11. CDR1 and CDR2 from the germline V gene are SGHRS and YFSETQ. This CDR3 is built from 15 residues. Based on the CDR3 plus reference TRBV5-1 and TRBJ2-7, the full variable domain is KAGVTQTPRYLIKTRGQQVTLSCSPISGHRSVSWYQQTPGQGLQFLFEYFSETQRNKGNFPGRFSGRQFSNSRSEMNVSTLELGDSALYLCASSPKGAGSYEQYFGPGTRLTVT.

This clone was recorded once. The chain uses TRBV7-9 and TRBJ2-1; no firm D call. Per germline, CDR1 SEHNR and CDR2 FQNEAQ (reference sequence). CDR3 length equals 13 residues. V lost 1 base, J lost 9 bases, and 10 bases lay in between. CDR3 sequence reads: CASSLVATVEQFF. The CDR3 region has the DNA TGTGCCAGCAGCTTAGTAGCAACCGTTGAGCAGTTCTTC.

This clone was counted a few times. This chain joins TRBV7-2 and TRBJ1-2; 8 positions agree with TRBD1. The V gene's germline CDR1 is SGHTA and CDR2 FQGNSA. J gave up 8 bases and V 4 bases, and 18 bases lay outside the gene matches. The CDR3 is 17 amino acids. CDR3 nucleotide sequence: TGTGCCAGCAGCTCAGCGGGACAGGCGAACCCCTCGAGAGGCTACACCTTC. Its translation: CASSSAGQANPSRGYTF.

This sequence joins TRBV30 and TRBJ2-1; D is ambiguous. In germline, CDR1 is GTSNPN, CDR2 SVGIG (reference sequence). The CDR3 totals 12 residues. Trimming removed 0 bases at V and 6 bases at J, with 6 bases between. The CDR3 region is CAWSVSGNEQFF. The CDR3 DNA reads TGTGCCTGGAGTGTTTCGGGCAATGAGCAGTTCTTC.

V gene TRBV11-2 combines with J gene TRBJ2-7, with D maybe TRBD1 (5 bases). The V gene lost 0 bases and the J gene lost 10 bases, with 16 bases spanning the gap. The CDR3 runs 14 residues. Germline V gene sequence: CDR1 SGHAT, CDR2 FQNNGV. The CDR3 nucleotides are TGTGCCAGCAGCTTAGACCAGGGCCTGAACGGACAGTACTTC. The encoded protein is CASSLDQGLNGQYF.

The chain uses TRBV5-1 and TRBJ2-2; TRBD2 is a possible D gene (5 bases). Between the trimmed V and J ends, which lost 1 base and 5 bases, there was a span of 15 bases. Germline V gene sequence: CDR1 SGHRS, CDR2 YFSETQ. The CDR3 sequence is 16 residues long. CDR3 sequence: CASSLKPLGNTGELFF. The CDR3 DNA is TGCGCCAGCAGCTTGAAGCCACTAGGGAATACCGGGGAGCTGTTTTTT.